The clone carrying this TCR beta chain was observed many times. According to the study, TCR beta libraries were built with iRepertoire HTBI primers and CDR3-region Arm-PCR. TCRdb re-derived calls from the multiplex PCR reads in MiXCR, one entry per CDR3 protein. Of 400,000 to 550,000 distinct CDR3 sequences in the sample, approximately 16% were seen once. This record belongs to a study of regulatory T cells in long-lasting Graves disease. Time point meaning: newly diagnosed GD, antithyroid drugs for less than 3 months. With RNA extracted from PBMCs as input, the TCR library was made. This sample also appeared in a second study, on T cells in Graves' hyperthyroidism and ophthalmopathy. As that study records: In blood, most of the thyroid clonotypes expanded above 0.001 were also present.

The TCR was taken from a woman under 30 with Graves disease. Source: peripheral blood mononuclear cells (PBMCs), taken at new diagnosis, from a patient treated with antithyroid drugs.

The CDR3 region is CSVPDRENTEAFF. In DNA, the CDR3 is TGCAGCGTCCCAGACAGAGAGAACACTGAAGCTTTCTTT. The chain uses TRBV29-1 and TRBJ1-1; a weak D match, TRBD1 (5 bases). Trimming took 6 bases from V and 1 from J, leaving 12 bases between them. The CDR3 consists of 13 residues. Germline V lookup: CDR1 SQVTM, CDR2 ANQGSEA. Filled out from reference TRBV29-1 and TRBJ1-1, the complete variable domain reads SAVISQKPSRDICQRGTSLTIQCQVDSQVTMMFWYRQQPGQSLTLIATANQGSEATYESGFVIDKFPISRPNLTFSTLTVSNMSPEDSSIYLCSVPDRENTEAFFGQGTRLTVV.